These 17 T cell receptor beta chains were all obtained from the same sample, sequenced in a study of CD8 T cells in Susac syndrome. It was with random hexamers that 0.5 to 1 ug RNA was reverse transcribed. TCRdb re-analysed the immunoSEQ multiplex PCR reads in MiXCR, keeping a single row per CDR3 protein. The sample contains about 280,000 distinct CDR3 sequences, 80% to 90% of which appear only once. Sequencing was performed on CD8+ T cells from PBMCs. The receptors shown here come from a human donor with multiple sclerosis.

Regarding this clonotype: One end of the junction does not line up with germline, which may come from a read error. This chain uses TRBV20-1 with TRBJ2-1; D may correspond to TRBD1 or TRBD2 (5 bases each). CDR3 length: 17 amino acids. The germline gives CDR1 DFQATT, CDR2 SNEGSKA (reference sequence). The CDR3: CSARDSRERPSYNEQFF. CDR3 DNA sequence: TGTAGTGCTAGAGATAGCAGGGAGCGGCCCTCCTACAATGAGCAGTTCTTC.

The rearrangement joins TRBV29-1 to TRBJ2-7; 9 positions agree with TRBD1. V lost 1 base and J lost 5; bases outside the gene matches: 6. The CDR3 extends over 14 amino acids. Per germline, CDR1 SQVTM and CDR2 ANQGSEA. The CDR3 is CSVEGGTGSDEQYF. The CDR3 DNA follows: TGCAGCGTTGAAGGAGGGACAGGGTCCGACGAGCAGTACTTC.

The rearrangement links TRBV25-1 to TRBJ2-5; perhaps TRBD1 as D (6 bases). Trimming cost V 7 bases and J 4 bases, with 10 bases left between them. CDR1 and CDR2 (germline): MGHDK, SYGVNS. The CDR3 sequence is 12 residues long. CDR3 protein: CASNRERETQYF. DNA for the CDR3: TGTGCCAGCAACAGGGAACGAGAGACCCAGTACTTC.

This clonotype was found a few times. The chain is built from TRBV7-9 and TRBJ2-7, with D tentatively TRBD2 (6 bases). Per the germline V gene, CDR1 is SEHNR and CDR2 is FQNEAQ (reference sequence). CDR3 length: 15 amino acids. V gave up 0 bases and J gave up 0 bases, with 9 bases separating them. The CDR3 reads CASSLARGSSYEQYF. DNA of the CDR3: TGTGCCAGCAGCTTAGCGCGGGGAAGCTCCTACGAGCAGTACTTC. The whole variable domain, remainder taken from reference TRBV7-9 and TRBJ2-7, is DTGVSQNPRHKITKRGQNVTFRCDPISEHNRLYWYRQTLGQGPEFLTYFQNEAQLEKSRLLSDRFSAERPKGSFSTLEIQRTEQGDSAMYLCASSLARGSSYEQYFGPGTRLTVT.

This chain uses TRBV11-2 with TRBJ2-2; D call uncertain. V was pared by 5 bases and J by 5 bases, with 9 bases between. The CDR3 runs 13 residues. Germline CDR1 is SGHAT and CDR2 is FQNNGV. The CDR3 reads CASSDGDTGELFF. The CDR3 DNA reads TGTGCCAGCAGCGATGGGGATACCGGGGAGCTGTTTTTT.

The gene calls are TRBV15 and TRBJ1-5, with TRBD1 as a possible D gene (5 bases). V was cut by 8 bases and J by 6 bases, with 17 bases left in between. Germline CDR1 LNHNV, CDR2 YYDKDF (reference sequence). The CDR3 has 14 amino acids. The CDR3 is CATGANRLGQPQHF. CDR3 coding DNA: TGTGCCACCGGGGCCAACAGGCTTGGTCAGCCCCAGCATTTT.

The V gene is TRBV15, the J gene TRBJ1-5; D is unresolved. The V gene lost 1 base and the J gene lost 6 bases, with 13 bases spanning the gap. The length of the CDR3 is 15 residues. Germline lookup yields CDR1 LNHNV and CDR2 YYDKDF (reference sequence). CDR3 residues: CATSRVLGISQPQHF. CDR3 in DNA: TGTGCCACCAGCAGAGTATTGGGGATTAGTCAGCCCCAGCATTTT.

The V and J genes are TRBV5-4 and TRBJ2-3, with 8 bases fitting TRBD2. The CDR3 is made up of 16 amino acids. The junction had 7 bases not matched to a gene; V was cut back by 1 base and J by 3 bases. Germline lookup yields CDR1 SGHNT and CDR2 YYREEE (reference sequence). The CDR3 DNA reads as TGTGCCAGCAGCTTGCGCAGCGGGAGTTGGACAGATACGCAGTATTTT. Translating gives CASSLRSGSWTDTQYF.

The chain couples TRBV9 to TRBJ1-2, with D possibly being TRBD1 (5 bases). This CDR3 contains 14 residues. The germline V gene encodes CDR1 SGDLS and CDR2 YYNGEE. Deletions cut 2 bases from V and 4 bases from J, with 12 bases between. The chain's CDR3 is CASSVADNSYGYTF. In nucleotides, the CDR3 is TGTGCCAGCAGCGTGGCGGACAACAGCTATGGCTACACCTTC.

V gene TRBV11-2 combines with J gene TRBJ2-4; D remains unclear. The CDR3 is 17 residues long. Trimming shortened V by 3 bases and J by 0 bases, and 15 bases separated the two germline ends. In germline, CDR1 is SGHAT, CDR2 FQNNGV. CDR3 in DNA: TGTGCCAGCAGCTTCCGGTCGGAAGGTCTAGCCAAAAACATTCAGTACTTC. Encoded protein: CASSFRSEGLAKNIQYF.

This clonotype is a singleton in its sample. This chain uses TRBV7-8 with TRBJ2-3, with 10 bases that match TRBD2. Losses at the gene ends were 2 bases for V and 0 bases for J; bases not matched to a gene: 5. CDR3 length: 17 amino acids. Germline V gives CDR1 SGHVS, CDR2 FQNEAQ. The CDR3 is CASSLFGLAASTDTQYF. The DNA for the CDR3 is TGTGCCAGCAGCTTATTCGGACTAGCGGCTAGCACAGATACGCAGTATTTT. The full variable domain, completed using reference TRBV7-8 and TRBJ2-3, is GAGVSQSPRYKVAKRGQDVALRCDPISGHVSLFWYQQALGQGPEFLTYFQNEAQLDKSGLPSDRFFAERPEGSVSTLKIQRTQQEDSAVYLCASSLFGLAASTDTQYFGPGTRLTVL.

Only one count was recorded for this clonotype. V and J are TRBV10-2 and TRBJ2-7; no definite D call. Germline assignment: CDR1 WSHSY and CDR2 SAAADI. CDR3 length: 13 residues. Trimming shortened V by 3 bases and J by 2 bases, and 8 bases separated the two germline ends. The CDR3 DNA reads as TGCGCCAGCAGTGACGCTACCGCCTACGAGCAGTACTTC. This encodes CASSDATAYEQYF.

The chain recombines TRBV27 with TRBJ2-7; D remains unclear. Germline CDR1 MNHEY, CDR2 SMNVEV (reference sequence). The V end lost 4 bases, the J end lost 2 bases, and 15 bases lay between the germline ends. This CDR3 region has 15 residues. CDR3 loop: CASSSRVPPPYEQYF. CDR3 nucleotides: TGTGCCAGCAGTTCCCGGGTCCCTCCCCCCTACGAGCAGTACTTC.

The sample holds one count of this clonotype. The CDR3, as DNA: TGTGCCAGCACCCCCATGCAGGGGTTATATGGCTACACCTTC. This translates into CASTPMQGLYGYTF. V and J are TRBV6-5 and TRBJ1-2; possibly TRBD1 for D (6 bases). V lost 7 bases and J 5 bases, leaving 17 bases between the germline ends. The CDR3 consists of 14 residues. Germline CDR1 and CDR2: MNHEY and SVGAGI.

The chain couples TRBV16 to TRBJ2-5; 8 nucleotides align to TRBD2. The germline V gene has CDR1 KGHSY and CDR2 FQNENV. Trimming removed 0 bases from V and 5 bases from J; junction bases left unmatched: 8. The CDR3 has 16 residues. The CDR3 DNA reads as TGTGCCAGCAGCCAATCGACGGGAGGGCCTTCGGAGACCCAGTACTTC. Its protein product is CASSQSTGGPSETQYF.

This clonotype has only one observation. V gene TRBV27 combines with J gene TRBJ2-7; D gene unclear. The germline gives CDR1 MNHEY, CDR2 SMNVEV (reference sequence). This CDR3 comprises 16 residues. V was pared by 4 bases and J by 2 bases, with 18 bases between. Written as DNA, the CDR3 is TGTGCCAGCAGTTGGGAAGCGAGCCGTATACCCTACGAGCAGTACTTC. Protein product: CASSWEASRIPYEQYF.

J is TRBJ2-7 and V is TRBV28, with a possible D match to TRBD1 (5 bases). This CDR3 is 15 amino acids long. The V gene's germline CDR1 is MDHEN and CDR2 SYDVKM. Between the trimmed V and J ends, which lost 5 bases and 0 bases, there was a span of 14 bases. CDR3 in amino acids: CASSLTDTLSYEQYF. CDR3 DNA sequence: TGTGCCAGCAGTCTAACGGACACCCTCTCCTACGAGCAGTACTTC. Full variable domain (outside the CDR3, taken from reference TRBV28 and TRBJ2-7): DVKVTQSSRYLVKRTGEKVFLECVQDMDHENMFWYRQDPGLGLRLIYFSYDVKMKEKGDIPEGYSVSREKKERFSLILESASTNQTSMYLCASSLTDTLSYEQYFGPGTRLTVT.